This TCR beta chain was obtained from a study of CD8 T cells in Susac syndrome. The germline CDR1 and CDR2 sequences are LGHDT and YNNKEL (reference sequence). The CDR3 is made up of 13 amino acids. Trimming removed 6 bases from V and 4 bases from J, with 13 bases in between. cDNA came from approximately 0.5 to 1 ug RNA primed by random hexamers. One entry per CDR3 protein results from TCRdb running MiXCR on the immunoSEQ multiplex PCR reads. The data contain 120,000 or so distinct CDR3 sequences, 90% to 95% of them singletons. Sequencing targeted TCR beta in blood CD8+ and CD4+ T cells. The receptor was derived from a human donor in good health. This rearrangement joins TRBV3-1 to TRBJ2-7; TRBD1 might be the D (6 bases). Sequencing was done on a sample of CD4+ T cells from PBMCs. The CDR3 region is CASSPRDIYEQYF. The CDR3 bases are TGTGCCAGCAGTCCCCGGGACATATACGAGCAGTACTTC.